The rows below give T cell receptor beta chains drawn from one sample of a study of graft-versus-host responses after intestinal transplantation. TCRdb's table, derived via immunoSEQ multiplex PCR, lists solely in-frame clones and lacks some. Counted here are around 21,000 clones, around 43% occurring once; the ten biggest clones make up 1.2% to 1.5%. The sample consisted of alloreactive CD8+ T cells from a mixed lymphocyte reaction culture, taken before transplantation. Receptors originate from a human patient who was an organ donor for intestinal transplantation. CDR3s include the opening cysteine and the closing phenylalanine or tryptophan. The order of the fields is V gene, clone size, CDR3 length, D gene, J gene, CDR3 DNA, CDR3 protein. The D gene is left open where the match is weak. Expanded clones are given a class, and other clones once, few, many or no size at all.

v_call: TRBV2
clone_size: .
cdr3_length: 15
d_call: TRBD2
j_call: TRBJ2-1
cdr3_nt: TGTGCCAGCAGTGCGGCTAGCGGGAGTAGGGATGAGCAGTTCTTC
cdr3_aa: CASSAASGSRDEQFF

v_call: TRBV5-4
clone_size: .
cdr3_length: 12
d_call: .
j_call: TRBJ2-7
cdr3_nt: TGTGCCAGCAGCTACCTAGATAACGAGCAGTACTTC
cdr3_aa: CASSYLDNEQYF

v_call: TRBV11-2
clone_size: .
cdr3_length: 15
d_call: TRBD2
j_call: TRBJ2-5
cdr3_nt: TGTGCCAGCAGCTCTTGGCGGGAGGGCCTCGAGACCCAGTACTTC
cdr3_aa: CASSSWREGLETQYF

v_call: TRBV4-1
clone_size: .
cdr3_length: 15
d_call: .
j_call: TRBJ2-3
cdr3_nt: TGCGCCAGCAGCCAAGGAACAGACAGCACAGATACGCAGTATTTT
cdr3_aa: CASSQGTDSTDTQYF

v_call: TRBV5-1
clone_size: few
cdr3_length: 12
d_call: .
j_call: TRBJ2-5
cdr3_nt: TGCGCCAGCAGCTTGTTCCCAGAGACCCAGTACTTC
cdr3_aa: CASSLFPETQYF

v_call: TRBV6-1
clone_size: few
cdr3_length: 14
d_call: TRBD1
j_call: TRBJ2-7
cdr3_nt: TGTGCCAGCAGCTATACGGGACAGGGTTCCGAGCAGTACTTC
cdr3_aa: CASSYTGQGSEQYF

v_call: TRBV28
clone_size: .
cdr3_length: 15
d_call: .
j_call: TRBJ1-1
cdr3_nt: TGTGCCAGCAGTTTAATCGGGCAGGGCTACACTGAAGCTTTCTTT
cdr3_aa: CASSLIGQGYTEAFF

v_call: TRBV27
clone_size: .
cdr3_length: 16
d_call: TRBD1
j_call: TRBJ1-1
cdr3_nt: TGTGCCAGCAGTATGCTGAGGTGGCAGGGGGTCACTGAAGCTTTCTTT
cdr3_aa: CASSMLRWQGVTEAFF

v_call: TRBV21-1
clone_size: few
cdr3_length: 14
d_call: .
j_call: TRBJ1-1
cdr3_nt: TGTGCCAGCGTTTCCGCCAGGTTGAACACTGAAGCTTTCTTT
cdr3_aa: CASVSARLNTEAFF

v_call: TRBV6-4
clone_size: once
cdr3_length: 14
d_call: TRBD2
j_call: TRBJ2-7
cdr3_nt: TGTGCCAGCAGTAGGCTTTCGCGGGAGTACGAGCAGTACTTC
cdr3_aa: CASSRLSREYEQYF

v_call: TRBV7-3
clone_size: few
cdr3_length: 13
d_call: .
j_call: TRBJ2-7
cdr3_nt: TGTGCCAGCAGCGCAGGGATTACCTACGAGCAGTACTTC
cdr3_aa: CASSAGITYEQYF

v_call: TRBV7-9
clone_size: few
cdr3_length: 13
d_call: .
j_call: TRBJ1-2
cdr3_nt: TGTGCCAGCAGCCCAGGACAGCCCTATGGCTACACCTTC
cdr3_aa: CASSPGQPYGYTF

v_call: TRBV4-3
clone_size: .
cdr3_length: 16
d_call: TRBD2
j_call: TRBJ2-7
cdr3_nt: TGCGCCAGCAGCCAAGGCGCGGGAGACAGCTCCTACGAGCAGTACTTC
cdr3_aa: CASSQGAGDSSYEQYF

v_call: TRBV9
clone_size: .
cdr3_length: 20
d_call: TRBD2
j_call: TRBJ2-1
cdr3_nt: TGTGCCAGCAGTGTAGGTTCGCGGGAGGTTGTTATGTTCGACTACAATGAGCAGTTCTTC
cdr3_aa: CASSVGSREVVMFDYNEQFF

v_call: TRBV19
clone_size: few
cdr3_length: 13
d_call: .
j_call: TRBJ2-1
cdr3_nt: TGTGCCAGTAGTATTTTGGGGGGCAATGAGCAGTTCTTC
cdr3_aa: CASSILGGNEQFF

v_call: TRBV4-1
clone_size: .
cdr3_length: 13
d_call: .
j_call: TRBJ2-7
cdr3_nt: TGCGCCAGCAGCAGCTCCGAGGGGGTCGAGCAGTACTTC
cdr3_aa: CASSSSEGVEQYF

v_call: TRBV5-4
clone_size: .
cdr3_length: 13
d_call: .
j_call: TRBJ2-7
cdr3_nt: TGTGCCAGCAGCTTGTGGCTGACCTACGAGCAGTACTTC
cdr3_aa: CASSLWLTYEQYF

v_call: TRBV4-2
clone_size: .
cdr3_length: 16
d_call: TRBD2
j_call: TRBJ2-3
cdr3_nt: TGTGCCAGCAGCCAGGGACTAGCGGGAGTGGTATTTGCGCAGTATTTT
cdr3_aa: CASSQGLAGVVFAQYF

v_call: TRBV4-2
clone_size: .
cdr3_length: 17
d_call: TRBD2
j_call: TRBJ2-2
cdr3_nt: TGTGCCAGCAGCCAAGGGACTAGCGGGAGTTTCGGGGGGGAGCTGTTTTTT
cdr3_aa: CASSQGTSGSFGGELFF

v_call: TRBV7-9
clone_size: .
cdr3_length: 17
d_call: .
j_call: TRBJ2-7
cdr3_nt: TGTGCCAGCAGCCCGGGGGTGGGTCCGGTGGCCTCCTACGAGCAGTACTTC
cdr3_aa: CASSPGVGPVASYEQYF

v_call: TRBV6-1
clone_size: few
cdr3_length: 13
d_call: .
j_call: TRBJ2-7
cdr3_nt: TGTGCCAGCAGCAGTGACGGTTCCTACGAGCAGTACTTC
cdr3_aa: CASSSDGSYEQYF

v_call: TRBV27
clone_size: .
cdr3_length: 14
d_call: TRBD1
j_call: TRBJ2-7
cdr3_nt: TGTGCCAGCAGTTTGACACAGGGGGCATACGAGCAGTACTTC
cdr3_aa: CASSLTQGAYEQYF

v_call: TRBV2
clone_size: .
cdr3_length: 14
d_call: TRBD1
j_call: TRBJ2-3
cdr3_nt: TGTACCAGCAGTACAGGGGGCAGCACAGATACGCAGTATTTT
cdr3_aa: CTSSTGGSTDTQYF

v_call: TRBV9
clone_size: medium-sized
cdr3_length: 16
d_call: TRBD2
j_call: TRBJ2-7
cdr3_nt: TGTGCCAGCAGCGTAGACACTAGCGGGAGCTTATACGAGCAGTACTTC
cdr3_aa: CASSVDTSGSLYEQYF

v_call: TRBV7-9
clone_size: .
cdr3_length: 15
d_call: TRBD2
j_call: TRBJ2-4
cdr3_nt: TGTGCCAGCAGCTTAGTAGCGGGAGGCAAAAACATTCAGTACTTC
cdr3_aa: CASSLVAGGKNIQYF

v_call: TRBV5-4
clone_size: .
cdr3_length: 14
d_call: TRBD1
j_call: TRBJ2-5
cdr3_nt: TGTGCCAGCAGCTGGGGACAGTTGACGGAGACCCAGTACTTC
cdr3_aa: CASSWGQLTETQYF

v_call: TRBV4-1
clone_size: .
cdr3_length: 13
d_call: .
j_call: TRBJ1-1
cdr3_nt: TGCGCCAGCAGCCAAGTGGGCGCCACTGAAGCTTTCTTT
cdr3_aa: CASSQVGATEAFF

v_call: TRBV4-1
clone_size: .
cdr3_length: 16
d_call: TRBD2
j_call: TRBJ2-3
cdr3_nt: TGCGCCAGCAGCCCCATAACTAGCGGCAGCACAGATACGCAGTATTTT
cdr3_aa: CASSPITSGSTDTQYF

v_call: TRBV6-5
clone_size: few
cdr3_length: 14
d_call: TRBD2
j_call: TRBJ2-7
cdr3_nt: TGTGCCGTACCAACTAGCGGGAGCTCCTACGAGCAGTACTTC
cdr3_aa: CAVPTSGSSYEQYF

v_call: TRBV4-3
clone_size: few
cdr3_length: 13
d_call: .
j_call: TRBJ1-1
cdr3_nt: TGCGCCAGCAGCCGTATTGAGGGCACTGAAGCTTTCTTT
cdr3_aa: CASSRIEGTEAFF

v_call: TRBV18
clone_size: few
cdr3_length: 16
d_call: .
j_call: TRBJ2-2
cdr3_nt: TGTGCCAGCTCACCACGCGGGCGAGGGTACACCGGGGAGCTGTTTTTT
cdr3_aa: CASSPRGRGYTGELFF

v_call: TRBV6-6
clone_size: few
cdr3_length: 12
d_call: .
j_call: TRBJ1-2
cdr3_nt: TGTGCCAGCAGGGGGCCTAACTATGGCTACACCTTC
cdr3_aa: CASRGPNYGYTF

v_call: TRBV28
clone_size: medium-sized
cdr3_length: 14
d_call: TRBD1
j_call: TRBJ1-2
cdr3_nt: TGTGCCAGCAGACGAAGGGACAGGGACTGGGGCTACACCTTC
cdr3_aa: CASRRRDRDWGYTF

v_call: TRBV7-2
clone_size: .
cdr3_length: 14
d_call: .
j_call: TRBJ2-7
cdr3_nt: TGTGCCAGCAGCTTTGCCCCAGGGACCTACGAGCAGTACTTC
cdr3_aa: CASSFAPGTYEQYF

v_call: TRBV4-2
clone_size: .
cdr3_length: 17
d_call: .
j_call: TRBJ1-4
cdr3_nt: TGTGCCAGCAGCCACTGGGCAGGAGGTTCCCCTAATGAAAAACTGTTTTTT
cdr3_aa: CASSHWAGGSPNEKLFF

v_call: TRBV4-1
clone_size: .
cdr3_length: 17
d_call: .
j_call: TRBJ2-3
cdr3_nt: TGCGCCAGCAGCTCCCCGGGGAGCCCTAGCACAGCAGATACGCAGTATTTT
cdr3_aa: CASSSPGSPSTADTQYF

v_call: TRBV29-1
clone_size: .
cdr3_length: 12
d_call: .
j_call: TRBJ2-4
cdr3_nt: TGCAGCGTGGCCGTATCTAGGGACATTCAGTACTTC
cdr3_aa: CSVAVSRDIQYF

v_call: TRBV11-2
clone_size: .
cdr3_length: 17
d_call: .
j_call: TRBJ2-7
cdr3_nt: TGTGCCAGCAGCTTATTCGGGACCCGAGGACTTCTCTACGAGCAGTACTTC
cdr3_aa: CASSLFGTRGLLYEQYF

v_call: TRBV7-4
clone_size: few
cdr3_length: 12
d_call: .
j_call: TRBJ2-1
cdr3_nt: TGTGCCAGCAGCTTAGTCTACAATGAGCAGTTCTTC
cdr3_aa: CASSLVYNEQFF

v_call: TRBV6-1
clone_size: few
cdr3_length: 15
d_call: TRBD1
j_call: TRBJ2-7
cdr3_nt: TGTGCCAGCTTTGAACCGGGACAGGGTTCCTACGAGCAGTACTTC
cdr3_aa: CASFEPGQGSYEQYF

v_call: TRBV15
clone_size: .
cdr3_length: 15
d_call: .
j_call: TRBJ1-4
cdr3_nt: TGTGCCACCAGCAGAGAGGGGGCAGCTAATGAAAAACTGTTTTTT
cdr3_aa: CATSREGAANEKLFF

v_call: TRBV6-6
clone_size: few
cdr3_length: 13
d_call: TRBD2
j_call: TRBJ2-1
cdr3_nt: TGTGCCAGCAGGGGACTAGCGGGAAGTGTTCGGTTCTTC
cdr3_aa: CASRGLAGSVRFF

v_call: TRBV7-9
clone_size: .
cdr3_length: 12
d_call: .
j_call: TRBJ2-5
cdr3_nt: TGTGCCAGCAGCCAATCGGAAGAGACCCAGTACTTC
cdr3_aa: CASSQSEETQYF

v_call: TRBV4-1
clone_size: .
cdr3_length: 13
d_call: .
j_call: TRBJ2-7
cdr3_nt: TGCGCCAGCAGCCAAGTAGGCCTAGTCGAGCAGTACTTC
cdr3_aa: CASSQVGLVEQYF

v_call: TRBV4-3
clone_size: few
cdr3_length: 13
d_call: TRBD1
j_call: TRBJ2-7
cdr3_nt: TGCGCCAGCAGCCCTCGACAGGGCTACGAGCAGTACTTC
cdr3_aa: CASSPRQGYEQYF

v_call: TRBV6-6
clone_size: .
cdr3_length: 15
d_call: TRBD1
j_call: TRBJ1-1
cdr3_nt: TGTGCCAGCAGTTACAGGGGACAGGTCAACACTGAAGCTTTCTTT
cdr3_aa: CASSYRGQVNTEAFF

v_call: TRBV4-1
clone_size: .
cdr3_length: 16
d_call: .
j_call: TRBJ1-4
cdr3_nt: TGCGCCAGCAGCCAAGACATCAGATACCTTAATGAAAAACTGTTTTTT
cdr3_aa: CASSQDIRYLNEKLFF

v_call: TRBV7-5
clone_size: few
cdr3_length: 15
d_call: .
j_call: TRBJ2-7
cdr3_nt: TGTGCCAGAAGCAATCTTCTGGGCACTTTCTACGAGCAGTACTTC
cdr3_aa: CARSNLLGTFYEQYF

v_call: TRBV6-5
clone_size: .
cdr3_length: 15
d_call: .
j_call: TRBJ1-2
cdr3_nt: TGTGCCAGCAGTTACTCCCCGTGGCCTAGCTATGGCTACACCTTC
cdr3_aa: CASSYSPWPSYGYTF